This T cell receptor beta chain was retrieved from a study of blood T cell repertoires in COVID-19. Clones were sequenced by immunoSEQ multiplex PCR, and TCRdb holds only the in-frame ones, with some missing. The sample has about 260,000 clones, about 87% seen once. Categorization into cohorts depended on clinical history that participants reported. V gave up 4 bases and J gave up 2 bases, with 12 bases separating them. Germline loops: CDR1 MNHEY, CDR2 SVGAGI. The CDR3 is 15 amino acids. Sequenced material: PBMCs or T cells enriched from blood (not recorded which). This receptor was obtained from a woman between 35 and 50 years old who had been exposed to COVID-19. This sequence joins TRBV6-5 and TRBJ1-3; D gene ambiguous. CDR3 bases: TGTGCCAGCAGTTTAACCGCATGGCCTGGAAACACCATATATTTT. This encodes CASSLTAWPGNTIYF.